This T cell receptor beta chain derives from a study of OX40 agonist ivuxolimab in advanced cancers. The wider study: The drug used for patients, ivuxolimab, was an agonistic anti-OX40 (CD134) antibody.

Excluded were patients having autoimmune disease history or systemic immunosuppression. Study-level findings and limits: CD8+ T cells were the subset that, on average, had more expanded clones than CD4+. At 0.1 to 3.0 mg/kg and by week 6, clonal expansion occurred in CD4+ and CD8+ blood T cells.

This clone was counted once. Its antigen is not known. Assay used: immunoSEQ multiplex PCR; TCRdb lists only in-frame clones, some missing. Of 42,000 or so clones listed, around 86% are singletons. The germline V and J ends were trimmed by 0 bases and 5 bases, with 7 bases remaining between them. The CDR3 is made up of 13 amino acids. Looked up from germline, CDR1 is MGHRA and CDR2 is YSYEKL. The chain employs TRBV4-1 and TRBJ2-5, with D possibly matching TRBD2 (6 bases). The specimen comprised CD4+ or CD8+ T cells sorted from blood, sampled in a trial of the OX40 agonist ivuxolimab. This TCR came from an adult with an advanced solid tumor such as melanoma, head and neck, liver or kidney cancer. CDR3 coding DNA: TGCGCCAGCAGCCAAGAGCGGGGCGAGACCCAGTACTTC. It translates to CASSQERGETQYF.